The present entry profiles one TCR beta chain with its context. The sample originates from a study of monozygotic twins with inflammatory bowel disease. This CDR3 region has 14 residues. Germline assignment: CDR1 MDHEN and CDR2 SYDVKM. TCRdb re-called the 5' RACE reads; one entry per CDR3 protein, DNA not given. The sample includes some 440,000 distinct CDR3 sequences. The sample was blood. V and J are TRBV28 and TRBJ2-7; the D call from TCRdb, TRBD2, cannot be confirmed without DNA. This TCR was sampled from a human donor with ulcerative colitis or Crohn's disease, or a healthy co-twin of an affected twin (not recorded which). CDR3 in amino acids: CASSSSGGYGEQYF. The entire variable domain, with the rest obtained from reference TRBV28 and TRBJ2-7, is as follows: DVKVTQSSRYLVKRTGEKVFLECVQDMDHENMFWYRQDPGLGLRLIYFSYDVKMKEKGDIPEGYSVSREKKERFSLILESASTNQTSMYLCASSSSGGYGEQYFGPGTRLTVT.